The T cell receptor (beta chain) described here comes from a study of cytotoxic CD8 clonotypes in ibrutinib-treated CLL. Background on the study: After a median of about 70 months, 14 patients stayed remitted and approximately twelve progressed; responses had been partial in about 24 and complete in 2.

Whole-study findings and limits: Baseline values of clonality outstripped age-matched healthy donors and followed circulating CD8+ T-cell counts.

TCRdb's copy holds only in-frame clones and misses some; the assay was immunoSEQ multiplex PCR. Altogether approximately 67,000 clones are present, around 80% being singletons, with the ten largest covering 7.5% to 9.5%. Approximately 1.9 micrograms of genomic DNA, which was extracted from cryopreserved PBMCs, served as the material used for the TCR beta libraries. The CDR3 is made up of 12 amino acids. V was shortened by 0 bases and J by 5 bases, with 5 bases between the two germline ends. Germline assignment: CDR1 SGDLS and CDR2 YYNGEE. This clone was seen once. Antigen unknown. The chain has TRBV9 and TRBJ1-2; D gene ambiguous. Sample: PBMCs, taken at disease progression, from a patient treated with ibrutinib. This TCR was sampled from a human donor with chronic lymphocytic leukemia. CDR3 sequence: CASSVGPYGYTF. In DNA form, the CDR3 reads TGTGCCAGCAGCGTAGGACCGTATGGCTACACCTTC.